This T cell receptor (beta chain) was sequenced during a study of blood T cell repertoires in COVID-19. Whole-study context: Acute and convalescent COVID-19 samples came from the United States, Italy and Spain. Nucleic acid was either cDNA or gDNA, and it came from T cells, B-cell-depleted T cells, or PBMCs.

In the original workflow: Nucleated cell number was recorded as an estimate derived from reference gene primer amplification. Assay used: immunoSEQ multiplex PCR; TCRdb lists only in-frame clones, some missing. V and J calls and clone size are those listed in that table; D and trimming were worked out from the DNA. The sample holds some 67,000 clones, 85% to 90% seen once. Germline CDR1 and CDR2: SEHNR and FQNEAQ (reference sequence). The CDR3 contains 14 residues. The V gene lost 7 bases and the J gene lost 0 bases, with 10 bases spanning the gap. The sequence came from a woman between 55 and 75 years old with acute or convalescent COVID-19. The rearrangement joins TRBV7-9 to TRBJ1-3; D is possibly TRBD1 (6 bases). Input material: peripheral blood. The CDR3 bases are TGTGCCAGCATCCGACAGGACTCTGGAAACACCATATATTTT. Its protein product is CASIRQDSGNTIYF. Combining the CDR3 with reference TRBV7-9 and TRBJ1-3 gives the whole variable domain DTGVSQNPRHKITKRGQNVTFRCDPISEHNRLYWYRQTLGQGPEFLTYFQNEAQLEKSRLLSDRFSAERPKGSFSTLEIQRTEQGDSAMYLCASIRQDSGNTIYFGEGSWLTVV.